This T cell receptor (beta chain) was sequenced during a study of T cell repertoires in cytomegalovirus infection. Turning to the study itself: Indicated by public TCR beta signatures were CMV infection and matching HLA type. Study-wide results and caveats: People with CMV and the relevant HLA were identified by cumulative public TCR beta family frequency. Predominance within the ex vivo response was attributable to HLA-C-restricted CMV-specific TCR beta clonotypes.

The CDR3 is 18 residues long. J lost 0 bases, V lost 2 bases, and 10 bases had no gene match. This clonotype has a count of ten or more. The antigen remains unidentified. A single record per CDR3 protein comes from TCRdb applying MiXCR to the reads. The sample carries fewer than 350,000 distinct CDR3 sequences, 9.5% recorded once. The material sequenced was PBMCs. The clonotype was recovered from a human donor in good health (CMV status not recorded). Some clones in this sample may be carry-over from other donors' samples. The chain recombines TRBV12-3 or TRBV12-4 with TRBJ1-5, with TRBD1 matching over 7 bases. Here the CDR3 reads CASSLNRQGRDSNQPQHF. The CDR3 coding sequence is TGTGCCAGCAGTTTAAATCGACAGGGTAGGGATAGCAATCAGCCCCAGCATTTT.